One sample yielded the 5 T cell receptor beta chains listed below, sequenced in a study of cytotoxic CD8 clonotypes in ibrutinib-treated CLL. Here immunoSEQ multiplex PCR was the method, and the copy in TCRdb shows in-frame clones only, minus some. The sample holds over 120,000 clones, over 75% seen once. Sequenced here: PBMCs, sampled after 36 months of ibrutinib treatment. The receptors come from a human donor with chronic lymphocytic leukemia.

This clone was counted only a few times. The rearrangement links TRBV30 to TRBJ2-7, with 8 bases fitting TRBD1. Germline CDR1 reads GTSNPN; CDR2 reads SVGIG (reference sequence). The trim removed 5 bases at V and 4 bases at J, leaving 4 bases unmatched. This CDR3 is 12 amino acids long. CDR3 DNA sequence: TGTGCCTGGGGACAGGGTTCGTACGAGCAGTACTTC. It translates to CAWGQGSYEQYF. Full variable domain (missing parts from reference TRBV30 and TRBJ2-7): SQTIHQWPATLVQPVGSPLSLECTVEGTSNPNLYWYRQAAGRGLQLLFYSVGIGQISSEVPQNLSASRPQDRQFILSSKKLLLSDSGFYLCAWGQGSYEQYFGPGTRLTVT.

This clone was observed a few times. In nucleotides, the CDR3 is TGCGCCAGCAGTGCGGGCCTCCCTGGCAATGAGCAGTTCTTC. This codes for CASSAGLPGNEQFF. The chain has TRBV10-1 and TRBJ2-1; D gene unclear. The CDR3 loop spans 14 amino acids. The germline CDR1 and CDR2 sequences are WNHNN and SYGVQD (reference sequence). V was shortened by 4 bases and J by 6 bases, with 13 bases between the two germline ends.

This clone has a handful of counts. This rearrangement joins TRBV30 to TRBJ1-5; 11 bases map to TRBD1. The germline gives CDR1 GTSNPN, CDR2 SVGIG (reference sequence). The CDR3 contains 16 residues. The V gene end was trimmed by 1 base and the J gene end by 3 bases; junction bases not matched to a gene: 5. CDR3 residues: CAWSAGTGGINQPQHF. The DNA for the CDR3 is TGTGCCTGGAGTGCAGGGACAGGGGGGATCAATCAGCCCCAGCATTTT.

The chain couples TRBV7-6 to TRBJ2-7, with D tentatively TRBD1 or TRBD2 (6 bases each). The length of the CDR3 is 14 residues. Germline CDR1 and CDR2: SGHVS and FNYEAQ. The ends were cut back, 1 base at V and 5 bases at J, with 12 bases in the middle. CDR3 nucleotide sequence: TGTGCCAGCAGCTTAGTCCAGAGGGGGGACGAGCAGTACTTC. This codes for CASSLVQRGDEQYF.

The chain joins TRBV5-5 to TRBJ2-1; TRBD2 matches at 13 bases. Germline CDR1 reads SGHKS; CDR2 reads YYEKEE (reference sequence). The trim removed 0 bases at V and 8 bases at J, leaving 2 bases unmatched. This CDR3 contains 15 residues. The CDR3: CASSLATSGGYEQFF. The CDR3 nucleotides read TGTGCCAGCAGCTTGGCGACTAGCGGGGGGTATGAGCAGTTCTTC.